This is a list of T cell receptor beta chains from one sample in a study of blood T cell repertoires in COVID-19. Clones were sequenced by immunoSEQ multiplex PCR, and TCRdb holds only the in-frame ones, with some missing. The profile shows more than 250,000 clones, 84% of them singletons. What was sequenced was peripheral blood. These receptors all stem from a human donor in a cohort sampled during active COVID-19. Each CDR3 is given with its conserved first and last residue. The order of the fields is J gene, D gene, clone size, V gene, CDR3 DNA, CDR3 protein. D genes are given only for firm matches. Size values are once, few and many counts, or a class for expanded clones, and some rows have none.

TRBJ1-5,TRBD1,.,TRBV6-1,TGTGCCAGCAGTGAAGGACAGGGGGGCAATCAGCCCCAGCATTTT,CASSEGQGGNQPQHF
TRBJ1-4,.,.,TRBV6-2/TRBV6-3,TGTGCCAGCAGTTCCGCCGGACACGAAACTAATGAAAAACTGTTTTTT,CASSSAGHETNEKLFF
TRBJ2-1,TRBD2,once,TRBV5-5,TGTGCCAGCAGCTCGGGACTAGCGGGAGTGTACAATGAGCAGTTCTTC,CASSSGLAGVYNEQFF
TRBJ2-3,.,.,TRBV7-2,TGTGCCAGCAGCTTAGTACAGCGCACAGATACGCAGTATTTT,CASSLVQRTDTQYF
TRBJ2-7,TRBD2,.,TRBV2,TGTGCCAGCACGGCAGCGGGATCTCCCTACGAGCAGTACTTC,CASTAAGSPYEQYF
TRBJ2-7,.,.,TRBV5-1,TGCGCCAGCAGCTTCGGGTACGAGCAGTACTTC,CASSFGYEQYF
TRBJ2-1,.,.,TRBV12-3/TRBV12-4,TGTGCCAGCAGTTTAAAGCGGAGGGGTGAGCAGTTCTTC,CASSLKRRGEQFF
TRBJ2-1,.,once,TRBV29-1,TGCAGCGTTGAAATAGAGGGGGAATTCGATGAGCAGTTCTTC,CSVEIEGEFDEQFF
TRBJ2-7,TRBD2,.,TRBV3-1/TRBV3-2,TGTGCCAGCAGCCAAGGTGCCCCCCCGCTACTAGCGGGGGGCTACGAGCAGTACTTC,CASSQGAPPLLAGGYEQYF
TRBJ1-6,.,.,TRBV9,TGTGCCAGCAGCGTAGAACCCTTAGTCGGGGGGATCCGTATACCCCTCCACTTT,CASSVEPLVGGIRIPLHF
TRBJ2-5,.,once,TRBV24-1,TGTGCCACCAGTGGCGGAGAGGTTGGAGAGACCCAGTACTTC,CATSGGEVGETQYF
TRBJ2-5,TRBD1,few,TRBV27,TGTGCCAGCAGTACCCGACAGGGGCGAGTAGGGGAGACCCAGTACTTC,CASSTRQGRVGETQYF
TRBJ1-2,.,.,TRBV15,TGTGCCACCAGCAGAGAATTCCAGTATGGCTACACCTTC,CATSREFQYGYTF
TRBJ2-6,TRBD2,.,TRBV4-1,TGCGCCAGCAGCCTCCCGACTAGCGGGGCTTCTGGGGCCAACGTCCTGACTTTC,CASSLPTSGASGANVLTF
TRBJ2-5,.,.,TRBV19,TGTGCCAGTAGTCTAGGCCGGCCCTCAGGGGTCGGGGAGACCCAGTACTTC,CASSLGRPSGVGETQYF
TRBJ1-2,.,few,TRBV11-2,TGTGCCAGCAGCTCCACAGGGCGTTATAACTATGGCTACACCTTC,CASSSTGRYNYGYTF
TRBJ2-1,TRBD2,.,TRBV18,TGTGCCAGCTCACCATCTGTCGGGGGGGCTCTCTATGAGCAGTTCTTC,CASSPSVGGALYEQFF
TRBJ2-1,TRBD2,.,TRBV5-1,TGCGCCAGCAGCTGGGGAGGGGAGCACTCCTACAATGAGCAGTTCTTC,CASSWGGEHSYNEQFF
TRBJ2-5,TRBD1,.,TRBV11-3,TGTGCCAGCAGCTTTGGACAGGGTACACGGGAGACCCAGTACTTC,CASSFGQGTRETQYF
TRBJ2-5,TRBD1,.,TRBV28,TGTGCCAGCAGTTTTTTTCCCAGGACAGGAGCCCAAGAGACCCAGTACTTC,CASSFFPRTGAQETQYF
TRBJ2-5,TRBD1,.,TRBV4-2,TGTGCCAGCAGCCAATCGGGACAGGGCCAAGAGACCCAGTACTTC,CASSQSGQGQETQYF
TRBJ1-2,TRBD1,.,TRBV29-1,TGCAGCGTTGAAAGTGTTAGGACAGGCCTTAACTATGGCTACACCTTC,CSVESVRTGLNYGYTF
TRBJ1-1,TRBD1,once,TRBV28,TGTGCCAGCGCAGGGGGGAACACTGAAGCTTTCTTT,CASAGGNTEAFF
TRBJ1-2,TRBD1,.,TRBV6-5,TGTGCCAGCAGTTTTCGGACAGGGATTTTAGCTGGCTACACCTTC,CASSFRTGILAGYTF
TRBJ2-4,.,.,TRBV10-1,TGCGGGGGCCGGGCCAAAAACATTCAGTACTTC,CGGRAKNIQYF
TRBJ2-1,TRBD2,.,TRBV7-2,TGTGCCAGCAGCTTAGTAGGGCTAGCGGGGTACAATGAGCAGTTCTTC,CASSLVGLAGYNEQFF
TRBJ1-2,.,few,TRBV4-1,TGCGCCAGCAGCCAAGGAGGTAGCAACTATGGCTACACCTTC,CASSQGGSNYGYTF
TRBJ1-1,TRBD1,.,TRBV5-4,TGTGCCAGCAGCAACCGGGACAGGGGGTTTCGCATGAACACTGAAGCTTTCTTT,CASSNRDRGFRMNTEAFF
TRBJ2-5,TRBD1,.,TRBV6-5,TGTGCCAGCAGTTACAGGACAGGGAAAGAGACCCAGTACTTC,CASSYRTGKETQYF
TRBJ1-1,.,.,TRBV5-5,TGTGCCAGCAGCTTTTCTATCTCAGGGATTCCTGAAGCTTTCTTT,CASSFSISGIPEAFF
TRBJ2-1,TRBD2,.,TRBV7-6,TGTGCCAGCAGCGTCGGACTAGCGGGAGCGGGTGAGCAGTTCTTC,CASSVGLAGAGEQFF
TRBJ2-7,.,.,TRBV28,TGTGCCAGCAGTACAGGTATGGGTGAGCAGTACTTC,CASSTGMGEQYF
TRBJ1-2,.,many,TRBV29-1,TGCAGCGTTGAAGTCGGAGTCGGCTACACCTTC,CSVEVGVGYTF
TRBJ2-1,.,.,TRBV5-1,TGCGCCAGCAGCTTGTATACGGGAATAGGCTACAATGAGCAGTTCTTC,CASSLYTGIGYNEQFF
TRBJ2-7,.,.,TRBV2,TGTGCCAGCAGGAACCCTCGGGGGAACTACGAGCAGTACTTC,CASRNPRGNYEQYF
TRBJ2-1,TRBD2,.,TRBV19,TGTGCCAGTAGTATAGCTTGGCGGGGGGGCCATGAGCAGTTCTTC,CASSIAWRGGHEQFF
TRBJ1-2,.,few,TRBV5-1,TGCGCCAGCAGCTTGTGGACGACAGGCCGGTACACCTTC,CASSLWTTGRYTF
TRBJ2-7,TRBD1,few,TRBV6-2/TRBV6-3,TGTGCCAGCAGCCGAGGACAGGGCTCCTACGAGCAGTACTTC,CASSRGQGSYEQYF
TRBJ2-1,.,.,TRBV29-1,TGCAGCGTTGGACCTTTGCCGGGTCTGTCAACGTACTCCTACAATGAGGAGTTCTTC,CSVGPLPGLSTYSYNEEFF
TRBJ2-1,TRBD2,once,TRBV9,TGTGCCAGCAGCGTACCTAGCGGGAGAGGGGATGAGCAGTTCTTC,CASSVPSGRGDEQFF
TRBJ2-2,.,.,TRBV28,TGTGCCAGCAGTTTGGTTGTCGGGGTCAACACCGGGGAGCTGTTTTTT,CASSLVVGVNTGELFF
TRBJ2-1,TRBD2,many,TRBV7-6,TGTGCCAGCAGTCATTCTAGCGGGAGTTTAGGTAATGAGCAGTTCTTC,CASSHSSGSLGNEQFF
TRBJ2-3,.,.,TRBV15,TGTGCCACCAGCAGAGAATTGGTCCGAGGGAGCCCAGATACGCAGTATTTT,CATSRELVRGSPDTQYF
TRBJ2-3,.,few,TRBV4-3,TGCGCCAGCAGCCGGCGTGGCGGGGTGACAGATACGCAGTATTTT,CASSRRGGVTDTQYF
TRBJ1-2,.,.,TRBV6-1,TGTGCCAGCAGTGAAGGCCCAACTTATAACTATGGCTACACCTTC,CASSEGPTYNYGYTF
TRBJ2-7,.,.,TRBV9,TGTGCCAGCAGCGTAGGCTCTAGCTCCTACGAGCAGTACTTC,CASSVGSSSYEQYF
TRBJ2-3,.,.,TRBV7-9,TGTGCCAGCAGCTCCCTAGTTGCGTATACGCAGTATTTT,CASSSLVAYTQYF